This entry lists 25 T cell receptor beta chains sequenced from one sample in a study of T cells in Graves' hyperthyroidism and ophthalmopathy. From RNA transcripts, TCR beta CDR3 regions were amplified. First-round RT-PCR with HTBI primers amplified the TCR CDR3 region. TCRdb reprocessed the multiplex PCR reads with MiXCR, giving one entry per CDR3 protein. The table has 300,000 to 400,000 distinct CDR3 sequences, about 20% seen once; the top ten hold around 47%. The sequenced sample was blood. These receptors were taken from a woman in her fifties or sixties with Graves' hyperthyroidism.

This clonotype was observed many times. V usage is TRBV12-3 or TRBV12-4 and J usage is TRBJ1-1; D call uncertain. V lost 3 bases, J lost 1 base, and 9 bases lay in between. The CDR3 has 14 residues. The CDR3 region has the DNA TGTGCCAGCAGTTTCGACGGGCGGAACACTGAAGCTTTCTTT. The encoded protein is CASSFDGRNTEAFF.

There are many counts of this clonotype. The CDR3 DNA reads as TGTGCCAGCGGACAGGGGGCGTTGGACACCGGGGAGCTGTTTTTT. Translation gives CASGQGALDTGELFF. The rearrangement joins TRBV2 to TRBJ2-2; 11 nucleotides agree with TRBD1. CDR1 is SNHLY and CDR2 is FYNNEI in the germline V gene. V gave up 8 bases and J gave up 3 bases; unmatched junction bases: 5. CDR3 size: 15 residues.

This clonotype was counted only a few times. This sequence joins TRBV29-1 and TRBJ1-2; D is unclear. The V end lost 6 bases, the J end lost 4 bases, and 9 bases lay between the germline ends. CDR1 is SQVTM, CDR2 ANQGSEA, per germline. The CDR3 spans 11 residues. The CDR3 bases are TGCAGCGTCCTGTACAGCTATGGCTACACCTTC. This gives the protein CSVLYSYGYTF. Full variable domain (rest looked up from reference TRBV29-1 and TRBJ1-2): SAVISQKPSRDICQRGTSLTIQCQVDSQVTMMFWYRQQPGQSLTLIATANQGSEATYESGFVIDKFPISRPNLTFSTLTVSNMSPEDSSIYLCSVLYSYGYTFGSGTRLTVV.

The CDR3 here is CASSAFTARLGTDTQYF. CDR3 nucleotides: TGTGCCAGCAGTGCCTTTACCGCCCGACTAGGCACAGATACGCAGTATTTT. The V and J genes are TRBV2 and TRBJ2-3; D is possibly TRBD2 (6 bases). Looked up from germline, CDR1 is SNHLY and CDR2 is FYNNEI. This CDR3 has 17 amino acids. Deletions cut 4 bases from V and 1 base from J, with 18 bases between.

Remarks on this clonotype: Possible read error: a much larger clone is one base away. The chain couples TRBV3-1 to TRBJ2-4; D is unresolved. Germline V lookup: CDR1 LGHDT, CDR2 YNNKEL (reference sequence). V was trimmed by 1 base and J by 9 bases, leaving 7 bases between them. The CDR3 is 12 residues long. The CDR3 nucleotides read TGTGCCAGCAGCCAAGGTAGGTTCATTCAGTACTTC. Translating it yields CASSQGRFIQYF.

This clonotype was seen many times. This chain links TRBV3-1 with TRBJ1-5; D not resolved. The germline CDR1 and CDR2 sequences are LGHDT and YNNKEL (reference sequence). This CDR3 comprises 13 residues. Between the trimmed V and J ends, which lost 2 bases and 2 bases, there was a span of 4 bases. The DNA of the CDR3 is TGTGCCAGCAGCCAACAACGCAATCAGCCCCAGCATTTT. Translating it yields CASSQQRNQPQHF.

This chain connects TRBV29-1 to TRBJ2-2, with 9 bases matching TRBD2. This CDR3 region has 16 residues. Losses at the gene ends were 3 bases for V and 0 bases for J; bases not matched to a gene: 5. CDR1 is SQVTM, CDR2 ANQGSEA, per germline. The chain's CDR3 is CSVERLAGSNTGELFF. CDR3 nucleotide sequence: TGCAGCGTTGAGCGTCTAGCGGGGTCGAACACCGGGGAGCTGTTTTTT.

This clonotype was seen repeatedly, ten times or more. The genes are TRBV9 and TRBJ2-1, with 8 bases matching TRBD2. V lost 0 bases to trimming and J lost 0 bases; unmatched junction nucleotides: 11. Germline V gene sequence: CDR1 SGDLS, CDR2 YYNGEE. The CDR3 is made up of 19 amino acids. The CDR3 nucleotides read TGTGCCAGCAGCGTAGATGGGACTAGGGGACCGAACTCCTACAATGAGCAGTTCTTC. Amino acids: CASSVDGTRGPNSYNEQFF.

This clonotype was found many times. This sequence joins TRBV10-2 and TRBJ1-1; D gene unclear. Germline CDR1 and CDR2: WSHSY and SAAADI. This CDR3 comprises 12 residues. V was cut by 7 bases and J by 1 base, with 7 bases left in between. The CDR3 DNA follows: TGCGCCAGCAAAGAGGCGAACACTGAAGCTTTCTTT. Translation: CASKEANTEAFF.

The V and J genes are TRBV19 and TRBJ1-5; TRBD1 aligns across 9 bases. The CDR3 has 15 amino acids. Germline CDR1 is LNHDA and CDR2 is SQIVND (reference sequence). With 5 bases clipped from V and 7 bases from J, the junction kept 9 bases outside the gene matches. CDR3 protein: CASSPLDRGHQPQHF. The CDR3 coding sequence is TGTGCCAGTAGTCCCTTGGACAGGGGCCACCAGCCCCAGCATTTT.

This clonotype came up many times. The J gene is TRBJ2-4, the V gene TRBV30; the D gene could be TRBD1 or TRBD2 (6 bases each). V lost 3 bases and J 9 bases, leaving 12 bases between the germline ends. There are 12 residues in the CDR3. Germline lookup yields CDR1 GTSNPN and CDR2 SVGIG (reference sequence). CDR3 nucleotide sequence: TGTGCCTGGAGCCCAGGAGGGGGCATTCAGTACTTC. It translates to CAWSPGGGIQYF.

The rearrangement uses TRBV14 and TRBJ1-1, with TRBD1 as a possible D gene (5 bases). The V end lost 4 bases, the J end lost 8 bases, and 14 bases lay between the germline ends. Germline CDR1 reads SGHDN; CDR2 reads FVKESK. The CDR3 totals 13 residues. CDR3 in DNA: TGTGCCAGCAGCCCAGAACGGTGGGGGGAAGCTTTCTTT. Translated: CASSPERWGEAFF.

Comments on this clonotype: The junction does not match germline at one end; this may be a read error. This rearrangement joins TRBV14 to TRBJ1-1; possible D gene TRBD1, 5 bases. Looked up from germline, CDR1 is SGHDN and CDR2 is FVKESK. The CDR3 loop spans 13 amino acids. CDR3 residues: CAGSQGERTEAFF. The CDR3 bases are TGTGCCGGCAGCCAGGGTGAACGCACTGAAGCTTTCTTT. Drawing the rest from reference TRBV14 and TRBJ1-1, the complete variable domain is EAGVTQFPSHSVIEKGQTVTLRCDPISGHDNLYWYRRVMGKEIKFLLHFVKESKQDESGMPNNRFLAERTGGTYSTLKVQPAELEDSGVYFCAGSQGERTEAFFGQGTRLTVV.

This clonotype was observed many times. The J gene is TRBJ2-2, the V gene TRBV7-3, with 9 bases aligning to TRBD2. This CDR3 comprises 18 residues. The ends lost 4 bases at V and 0 bases at J; junction bases unmatched: 9. Germline loops: CDR1 SGHTA, CDR2 FQGTGA. CDR3 loop: CASSSSGASGANTGELFF. The CDR3 DNA is TGTGCCAGCAGCTCCTCTGGGGCTAGCGGGGCGAACACCGGGGAGCTGTTTTTT.

This clonotype has a count of ten or more. For the CDR3, the DNA is TGTGCCAGCAGCTTAGATTTAGACAGAGTTAGCAATCAGCCCCAGCATTTT. Translated: CASSLDLDRVSNQPQHF. This chain links TRBV11-2 with TRBJ1-5, with D possibly being TRBD1 (5 bases). The CDR3 covers 17 residues. The germline V gene has CDR1 SGHAT and CDR2 FQNNGV. With 0 bases removed from V and 0 bases from J, the gap between germline ends came to 12 bases.

This clonotype was counted ten times or more. This chain joins TRBV24-1 and TRBJ2-5; maybe TRBD2 (6 bases). Trimming stripped 4 bases from V and 5 bases from J, with 19 bases between. The germline CDR1 and CDR2 sequences are KGHDR and SFDVKD. The CDR3 consists of 16 residues. CDR3 DNA sequence: TGTGCCACCAGTGACCCCGGACTACCCCTCGGGGAGACCCAGTACTTC. The encoded protein is CATSDPGLPLGETQYF.

The sample holds many counts of this clonotype. The J gene is TRBJ1-2, the V gene TRBV18, with D possibly matching TRBD1 (5 bases). Trimming shortened V by 2 bases and J by 3 bases, and 13 bases separated the two germline ends. CDR1 is KGHSH, CDR2 LQKENI, per germline. CDR3 length: 15 residues. DNA for the CDR3: TGTGCCAGCTCACCAGGGGGAGAAGCGTACTATGGCTACACCTTC. Its translation is CASSPGGEAYYGYTF.

The V and J genes are TRBV7-9 and TRBJ1-6; D ambiguous. V was clipped by 4 bases and J by 6 bases, with 13 bases between them. Per the germline V gene, CDR1 is SEHNR and CDR2 is FQNEAQ (reference sequence). This CDR3 has 15 residues. CDR3 protein: CASSSAGRPNSPLHF. The CDR3 region has the DNA TGTGCCAGCAGCTCAGCCGGACGGCCTAATTCACCCCTCCACTTT. Combining the CDR3 with reference TRBV7-9 and TRBJ1-6 gives the whole variable domain DTGVSQNPRHKITKRGQNVTFRCDPISEHNRLYWYRQTLGQGPEFLTYFQNEAQLEKSRLLSDRFSAERPKGSFSTLEIQRTEQGDSAMYLCASSSAGRPNSPLHFGNGTRLTVT.

In its sample, this clonotype was seen a few times. The chain carries TRBV6-2 or TRBV6-3 and TRBJ2-7, with 8 positions matching TRBD2. The CDR3 extends over 14 amino acids. The trim removed 2 bases at V and 0 bases at J, leaving 0 bases unmatched. CDR1 is MNHEY, CDR2 SVGEGT, per germline. CDR3 region: CASSYAGGSYEQYF. For the CDR3, the DNA is TGTGCCAGCAGTTACGCGGGGGGCTCCTACGAGCAGTACTTC.

At least ten counts were recorded for this clonotype. The chain joins TRBV20-1 to TRBJ2-7, with 9 bases fitting TRBD2. V gave up 6 bases and J gave up 7 bases; unmatched junction bases: 13. This CDR3 contains 14 residues. Germline loops: CDR1 DFQATT, CDR2 SNEGSKA (reference sequence). The CDR3 DNA is TGCAGTGCGAGCTCGATAGCGGGAGTAGGAGAGCAGTACTTC. It is translated as CSASSIAGVGEQYF.

This clonotype showed up many times. The gene calls are TRBV5-1 and TRBJ1-1, with 7 bases matching TRBD1. This CDR3 is built from 15 residues. Germline CDR1 SGHRS, CDR2 YFSETQ. The junction had 6 bases not matched to a gene; V was cut back by 4 bases and J by 0 bases. CDR3 nucleotide sequence: TGCGCCAGCAGCACAGGGGACTTTATGAACACTGAAGCTTTCTTT. It codes for CASSTGDFMNTEAFF.

This clonotype was seen at least ten times. The CDR3: CASSQDLNTEAFF. The DNA of the CDR3 is TGTGCCAGCAGCCAAGACCTGAACACTGAAGCTTTCTTT. The chain uses TRBV14 and TRBJ1-1, with D unresolved. CDR1 and CDR2 (germline): SGHDN, FVKESK. V dropped 0 bases and J dropped 0 bases, with 2 bases sitting between them. The CDR3 contains 13 residues. The full variable domain, its missing parts supplied by reference TRBV14 and TRBJ1-1, is EAGVTQFPSHSVIEKGQTVTLRCDPISGHDNLYWYRRVMGKEIKFLLHFVKESKQDESGMPNNRFLAERTGGTYSTLKVQPAELEDSGVYFCASSQDLNTEAFFGQGTRLTVV.

This clonotype has just a few counts. The chain links TRBV7-9 to TRBJ2-3; 11 nucleotides agree with TRBD2. The CDR3 loop spans 15 amino acids. Germline V gives CDR1 SEHNR, CDR2 FQNEAQ (reference sequence). Trimming at V came to 5 bases and at J to 4 bases, leaving 5 bases not matched to a gene. The CDR3 DNA is TGTGCCAGCAGCGCTAGCGGGGGGAGTGCAGATACGCAGTATTTT. Amino acid sequence: CASSASGGSADTQYF.

This clonotype was seen ten or more times. The gene calls are TRBV12-3 or TRBV12-4 and TRBJ2-3; perhaps TRBD1 as D (5 bases). The V end lost 6 bases, the J end lost 2 bases, and 15 bases lay between the germline ends. CDR3 length equals 15 residues. In DNA form, the CDR3 reads TGTGCCAGCAGGAACAACCCGGACATCACAGATACGCAGTATTTT. Translated, it gives CASRNNPDITDTQYF.

The rearrangement joins TRBV5-1 to TRBJ2-3, with D uncertain. The germline V gene has CDR1 SGHRS and CDR2 YFSETQ. The CDR3 contains 14 residues. Trimming left V 4 bases short and J 5 bases short, with 14 bases between. This CDR3 reads CASSHEIVGDTQYF. For the CDR3, the DNA is TGCGCCAGCAGCCACGAAATAGTCGGAGATACGCAGTATTTT.